Only one count was recorded for the clone carrying this T cell receptor beta chain. Assay used: immunoSEQ multiplex PCR; TCRdb lists only in-frame clones, some missing. In the table there are approximately 40,000 clones, 85% to 90% of which are singletons. This sample stems from a study of OX40 agonist ivuxolimab in advanced cancers. CDR3 length: 15 amino acids. Germline values: CDR1 MNHEY, CDR2 SVGAGI. Trimming removed 0 bases from V and 8 bases from J; junction bases left unmatched: 2. This receptor was taken from an adult with an advanced solid tumor such as melanoma, head and neck, liver or kidney cancer. V usage is TRBV6-5 and J usage is TRBJ2-1; 12 nucleotides line up with TRBD1. The sequencing used CD4+ or CD8+ T cells sorted from blood, collected in a trial of the OX40 agonist ivuxolimab. The CDR3 sequence is CASSYSGQGAYEQFF. CDR3 sequence (DNA): TGTGCCAGCAGTTACTCGGGACAGGGGGCTTATGAGCAGTTCTTC.